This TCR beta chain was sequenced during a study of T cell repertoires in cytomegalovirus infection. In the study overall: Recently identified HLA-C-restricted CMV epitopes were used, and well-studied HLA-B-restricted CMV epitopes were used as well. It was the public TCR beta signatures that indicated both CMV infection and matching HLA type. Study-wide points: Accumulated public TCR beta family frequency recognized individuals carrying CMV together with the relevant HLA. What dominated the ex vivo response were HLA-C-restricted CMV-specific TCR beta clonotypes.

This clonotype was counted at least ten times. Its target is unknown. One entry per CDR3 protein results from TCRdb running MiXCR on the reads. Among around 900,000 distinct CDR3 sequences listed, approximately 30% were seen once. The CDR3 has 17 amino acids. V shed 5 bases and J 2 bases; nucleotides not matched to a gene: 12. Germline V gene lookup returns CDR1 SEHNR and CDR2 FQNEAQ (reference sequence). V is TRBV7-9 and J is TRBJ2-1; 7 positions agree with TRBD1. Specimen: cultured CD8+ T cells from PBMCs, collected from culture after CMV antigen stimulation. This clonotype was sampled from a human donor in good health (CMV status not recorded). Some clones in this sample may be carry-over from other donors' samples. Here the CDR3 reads CASSPTPDRAPYNEQFF. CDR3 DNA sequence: TGTGCCAGCAGCCCCACGCCAGACAGGGCACCCTACAATGAGCAGTTCTTC. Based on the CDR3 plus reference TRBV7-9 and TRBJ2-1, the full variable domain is DTGVSQNPRHKITKRGQNVTFRCDPISEHNRLYWYRQTLGQGPEFLTYFQNEAQLEKSRLLSDRFSAERPKGSFSTLEIQRTEQGDSAMYLCASSPTPDRAPYNEQFFGPGTRLTVL.